This TCR beta chain was identified in a study of memory CD4+ T cells and cytomegalovirus serostatus (dated by TCRdb to the late 2010s). The study in broad terms: A total of some 33 healthy Belgian adults, of whom 9 were CMV seropositive and 24 were CMV seronegative, were included in the cohort. CD4+ memory TCRbeta repertoires of a Belgian cohort with known cytomegalovirus serostatus were sequenced in order to replicate a published TCR-based CMV serostatus classifier.

Inclusive of the bounding cysteine and phenylalanine, the CDR3 is 12 residues long. Of all the DNA, just the CDR3 is kept, 36 bases in frame from base 1. Between the V and J ends, shortened by 10 bases and 5 bases respectively, the junction contains 15 bases. The germline V gene (reference sequence) sets CDR1 to MNHNY and CDR2 to SVGAGI. This clone registers as medium-sized (0.01 to 0.1%) within its sample. Its antigen remains undetermined. Base qualities are not at hand, and no much larger clone is one base apart. Single viable CD3+CD4+CD8-CD45RO+ cells were sorted as memory CD4+ T cells on a FACSAria II. CMV serostatus was determined using a Roche Elecsys assay that detects serum IgG against CMV pp150, pp28, p38 and p52. Once the samples were thawed, total CD4+ T cells were enriched through positive selection using CD4 magnetic microbeads. The samples came from a different study that was designed specifically to examine the CD4+ T cell memory repertoire. Following standard operating procedures, peripheral blood mononuclear cells were isolated and cryopreserved, while serum was kept at -80 degrees C. The staining used CD3-PerCP (BW264/56), CD4-APC (RPA-T4), CD45RO-PE (UCHT1) and CD8-Pacific Orange (3B5) antibodies, and Sytox blue was used to exclude non-viable cells.

Overall study results and their limits: The results were read as suggesting that the CMV-associated TCR signature is, for the most part, present in the CD4+ memory repertoire. For predicting CMV serostatus, the median bootstrapped AUC was about 0.94 using the original framework and about 0.9 using a US-trained random forest. The original-framework classifier achieved a median bootstrapped AUC of approximately 0.96 with a 95% CI of 0.76-1.00 on the Belgian cohort. Only CD4+CD45RO+ memory cells were sequenced, unlike the original study, which covered naive and memory CD4+ and CD8+ populations. Of 170 or so previously reported CMV-associated TCRbeta sequences, approximately 64 appeared in the CD4+ memory repertoires, each in one to five individuals.

Genomic DNA was extracted from sorted cells with the Quick-DNA Microprep Kit. Amplification of TCRbeta DNA was done with the immunoSEQ hsTCRbeta kit, following the protocol from the manufacturer. TCRbeta libraries were sequenced on an Illumina MiSeq instrument. The authors' pipeline ran thus. Once out-of-frame sequences had been removed, fewer than 2.5 million distinct TCRbeta sequences were left, which works out to an average of approximately 61,000 per individual. Each individual was scored according to the count of some 160 previously reported CMV-associated TCRbeta sequences and the total productive distinct TCRbeta count. A beta-binomial model was reimplemented in Python, and scikit-learn random forests with default parameters were trained on US cohort data. Classifier performance on the Belgian cohort was summarized as median AUC with percentile confidence intervals calculated over 10,000 bootstrap iterations. TCRdb stores this immuneACCESS table with in-frame sequences only. Part of the clones is absent; in the studies checked, under half of the shortfall reflects unresolved V genes, and no reason is known for the rest. From that table come the V and J calls and clone size; the DNA was used to work out D and trimming. This sample has more than 35,000 clones in its table, and around 80% of those were observed once. Under 6% of the sample is taken by the ten largest.

The sequence was collected from an adult in good health and CMV-seropositive. The V and J segments used are TRBV6-6 and TRBJ2-7; the D gene remains uncertain. The sequencing sample was made of memory CD4+ T cells from blood. The nucleotide sequence reads TGTGCCACCCGATTCATAGGGCACGAGCAGTACTTC. Its amino acids are CATRFIGHEQYF.